The 25 T cell receptor beta chains listed next were all sequenced from one sample in a study of human T cells and chemical hapten exposure. Time point: patch test 2, 6 weeks after DPC sensitization. Regarding treatment: therapeutic diphenylcyclopropenone sensitization with weekly scalp DPC. Using its own MiXCR run on the RACE reads, TCRdb lists one record per CDR3 protein. The sample lists 350,000 to 400,000 distinct CDR3 sequences; under 6.5% were seen once. This specimen was whole blood, taken in connection with sensitization to the hapten diphenylcyclopropenone (DPC). These receptors were obtained from a woman aged 18-29 years with alopecia areata. Some clones in this sample may be carry-over from other donors' samples.

This clonotype was counted a few times. This sequence joins TRBV3-1 and TRBJ2-7; TRBD1 matches 8 bases. V gave up 0 bases and J gave up 6 bases; unmatched junction bases: 1. Germline CDR1 is LGHDT and CDR2 is YNNKEL (reference sequence). This CDR3 contains 13 residues. CDR3 nucleotide sequence: TGTGCCAGCAGCCAAGACAGGGGGCTCGAGCAGTACTTC. Translation gives CASSQDRGLEQYF.

This clonotype was detected ten times or more. This chain joins TRBV10-3 and TRBJ2-7; tentatively, D is TRBD1 (6 bases). Germline CDR1 is ENHRY and CDR2 is SYGVKD. The V end was cut by 4 bases, the J end by 4 bases, with 14 bases between. CDR3 length: 14 amino acids. CDR3 amino acids: CAISASGTRYEQYF. The CDR3 bases are TGTGCCATCAGTGCGTCAGGGACAAGATACGAGCAGTACTTC.

CDR3 bases: TGTGCCAGCAGTCCGACATCGTTGGGTGAAGCTTTCTTT. Translating it yields CASSPTSLGEAFF. V gene TRBV12-3 or TRBV12-4 combines with J gene TRBJ1-1; D not resolved. The CDR3 is 13 residues long. Trimming shortened V by 5 bases and J by 7 bases, and 14 bases separated the two germline ends.

This clonotype occurred once. This clone may be a read error of a much larger clone one base away. The gene calls are TRBV7-8 and TRBJ2-7; unclear D gene. CDR3 length: 14 amino acids. The germline CDR1 and CDR2 sequences are SGHVS and FQNEAQ. The ends were cut back, 1 base at V and 0 bases at J, with 7 bases in the middle. In DNA, the CDR3 is TGTGCCAGCAGCTTAGTCGTGGACTCCTACGAGCAGTACTTC. This translates into CASSLVVDSYEQYF.

The chain links TRBV25-1 to TRBJ2-6; possibly TRBD2 for D (5 bases). The germline V and J ends were trimmed by 4 bases and 0 bases, with 13 bases remaining between them. Looked up from germline, CDR1 is MGHDK and CDR2 is SYGVNS. The CDR3 runs to 17 residues. Here the CDR3 reads CASSVWQGSSGANVLTF. The CDR3 DNA reads TGTGCCAGCAGTGTGTGGCAAGGGAGCTCTGGGGCCAACGTCCTGACTTTC.

This clonotype came up many times. The chain recombines TRBV29-1 with TRBJ2-1; TRBD2 agrees at 11 bases. CDR3 length: 15 amino acids. The germline V gene has CDR1 SQVTM and CDR2 ANQGSEA. V lost 3 bases, J lost 4 bases, and 5 bases stayed unmatched. CDR3: CSVEPASGGYNEQFF. The DNA of the CDR3 is TGCAGCGTTGAGCCGGCTAGCGGGGGGTACAATGAGCAGTTCTTC.

The J gene is TRBJ2-4, the V gene TRBV19; D unresolved. This CDR3 region has 12 residues. Germline loops: CDR1 LNHDA, CDR2 SQIVND (reference sequence). The V end was cut by 8 bases, the J end by 1 base, with 6 bases between. As DNA, the CDR3 is TGTGCCAGTGGGATCGCCAAAAACATTCAGTACTTC. Protein sequence: CASGIAKNIQYF.

This clonotype was found a few times. This sequence joins TRBV6-5 and TRBJ2-1; 8 nucleotides align to TRBD1. The CDR3 extends over 15 amino acids. Looked up from germline, CDR1 is MNHEY and CDR2 is SVGAGI. V dropped 5 bases and J dropped 7; count of bases not matched to a gene: 10. The CDR3 spells CASSRDRTGWNEQFF. The DNA of the CDR3 is TGTGCCAGCAGTCGTGATAGGACAGGGTGGAATGAGCAGTTCTTC.

This clonotype was seen a few times. This chain uses TRBV6-6 with TRBJ2-2; 13 bases are a match to TRBD2. V dropped 6 bases and J dropped 4; count of bases not matched to a gene: 5. The CDR3 is 16 amino acids. CDR1 is MNHNY, CDR2 SVGAGI, per germline (reference sequence). The CDR3 region is CASSRLAGGATGELFF. The CDR3 DNA sequence: TGTGCCAGCAGCCGACTAGCGGGGGGTGCCACCGGGGAGCTGTTTTTT.

This clonotype has at least ten counts. The V gene is TRBV6-2 or TRBV6-3, the J gene TRBJ1-1; D might be TRBD1 (5 bases). Deletions cut 4 bases from V and 1 base from J, with 16 bases between. This CDR3 has 16 residues. The germline V gene encodes CDR1 MNHEY and CDR2 SVGEGT. As DNA, the CDR3 is TGTGCCAGCAGTTCCGAGGGCAGGGCCGGGAACACTGAAGCTTTCTTT. This encodes CASSSEGRAGNTEAFF.

The CDR3 sequence is CASSLQEIYTDTQYF. In nucleotides, the CDR3 is TGTGCCAGCAGCCTACAGGAAATTTACACAGATACGCAGTATTTT. This sequence joins TRBV7-9 and TRBJ2-3, with D possibly TRBD1 on 5 matching bases. Germline V CDR1 and CDR2: SEHNR, FQNEAQ (reference sequence). V gave up 5 bases and J gave up 2 bases, with 14 bases separating them. The CDR3 length is 15 residues. Variable domain in full (rest from reference TRBV7-9 and TRBJ2-3): DTGVSQNPRHKITKRGQNVTFRCDPISEHNRLYWYRQTLGQGPEFLTYFQNEAQLEKSRLLSDRFSAERPKGSFSTLEIQRTEQGDSAMYLCASSLQEIYTDTQYFGPGTRLTVL.

The rearrangement joins TRBV28 to TRBJ1-1; D not resolved. Trimming stripped 4 bases from V and 1 base from J, with 13 bases between. The V gene's germline CDR1 is MDHEN and CDR2 SYDVKM. The CDR3 has 15 amino acids. CDR3 loop: CASSSPSEGNTEAFF. CDR3 DNA: TGTGCCAGCAGTTCCCCCTCTGAGGGGAACACTGAAGCTTTCTTT.

The chain carries TRBV20-1 and TRBJ1-3; 8 nucleotides match TRBD1. The V and J ends lost 1 base and 2 bases, in that order; junction bases with no gene match: 4. The germline V gene encodes CDR1 DFQATT and CDR2 SNEGSKA (reference sequence). The CDR3 runs 15 residues. Here the CDR3 reads CSARGTGLAGNTIYF. The CDR3 coding sequence is TGCAGTGCTAGAGGGACAGGGCTCGCTGGAAACACCATATATTTT.

This clonotype was recorded a few times. The J gene is TRBJ1-2, the V gene TRBV6-5; 11 positions agree with TRBD1. The germline V gene has CDR1 MNHEY and CDR2 SVGAGI. CDR3 size: 18 residues. Trimming removed 0 bases from V and 8 bases from J; junction bases left unmatched: 14. CDR3 sequence: CASSYSFFPDRGQMGYTF. CDR3 bases: TGTGCCAGCAGTTACTCTTTTTTCCCGGACAGGGGGCAGATGGGCTACACCTTC.

This clonotype turned up a few times. The chain carries TRBV7-9 and TRBJ1-2, with a weak D call TRBD1 (5 bases). Trimming shortened V by 10 bases and J by 2 bases, and 26 bases separated the two germline ends. The V gene's germline CDR1 is SEHNR and CDR2 FQNEAQ (reference sequence). The CDR3 loop spans 17 amino acids. CDR3 in amino acids: CATNVQGSRLTNYGYTF. CDR3 in DNA: TGTGCCACCAATGTGCAGGGAAGTAGGTTGACAAACTATGGCTACACCTTC.

The count of this clonotype is one. The chain links TRBV27 to TRBJ2-1; maybe TRBD1 (5 bases). This CDR3 spans 14 amino acids. Germline loops: CDR1 MNHEY, CDR2 SMNVEV (reference sequence). Trimming removed 6 bases from V and 5 bases from J, with 14 bases in between. In DNA, the CDR3 is TGTGCCAGCAGAGACCCCAGGGAAGACAATGAGCAGTTCTTC. Translating gives CASRDPREDNEQFF.

V is TRBV7-3 and J is TRBJ2-7; 12 bases are shared with TRBD2. The CDR3 runs 18 residues. V lost 3 bases, J lost 3 bases, and 12 bases stayed unmatched. Per germline, CDR1 SGHTA and CDR2 FQGTGA. CDR3 residues: CASSFGQERLAGDYEQYF. CDR3 nucleotides: TGTGCCAGCAGCTTTGGCCAGGAGAGACTAGCGGGGGACTACGAGCAGTACTTC.

This clonotype was seen only a few times. V usage is TRBV14 and J usage is TRBJ1-1; D is ambiguous. CDR3 length: 13 amino acids. Germline values: CDR1 SGHDN, CDR2 FVKESK. The V end lost 1 base, the J end lost 4 bases, and 7 bases lay between the germline ends. CDR3 amino acids: CASSQVTITEAFF. The CDR3 DNA is TGTGCCAGCAGCCAAGTCACCATCACTGAAGCTTTCTTT.

This clonotype was counted between two and nine times. The V call is TRBV6-6, the J call TRBJ2-7, with 11 bases aligning to TRBD1. The CDR3 covers 13 residues. The trim removed 5 bases at V and 6 bases at J, leaving 3 bases unmatched. Germline CDR1 is MNHNY and CDR2 is SVGAGI (reference sequence). The CDR3 sequence: CASSTGTGGEQYF. In DNA form, the CDR3 reads TGTGCCAGCAGTACCGGGACAGGGGGCGAGCAGTACTTC.

This clonotype was observed a few times. This CDR3 is CASSPLRDRVDDEQFF. As DNA, the CDR3 is TGTGCCAGCAGCCCCCTCCGGGACAGGGTAGACGATGAGCAGTTCTTC. The V call is TRBV6-2 or TRBV6-3, the J call TRBJ2-1; TRBD1 agrees at 9 bases. The V gene end was trimmed by 6 bases and the J gene end by 8 bases; junction bases not matched to a gene: 14. Germline V gene lookup returns CDR1 MNHEY and CDR2 SVGEGT. The CDR3 spans 16 residues.

This chain joins TRBV6-5 and TRBJ2-3; 8 positions agree with TRBD2. This CDR3 comprises 16 residues. Germline CDR1 MNHEY, CDR2 SVGAGI. With 2 bases clipped from V and 1 base from J, the junction kept 5 bases outside the gene matches. CDR3 in amino acids: CASSYGAGDGTDTQYF. DNA of the CDR3: TGTGCCAGCAGTTACGGAGCGGGGGATGGCACAGATACGCAGTATTTT.

The V and J genes are TRBV3-1 and TRBJ1-6, with a weak D call TRBD1 (5 bases). Trimming took off 4 bases at V and 10 bases at J, with 14 bases between the two ends. Germline values: CDR1 LGHDT, CDR2 YNNKEL (reference sequence). The CDR3 sequence is 14 residues long. The CDR3 is CASSLNGGDSPLHF. CDR3 sequence (DNA): TGTGCCAGCAGCCTAAATGGGGGGGACTCACCCCTCCACTTT.

The rearrangement uses TRBV27 and TRBJ2-3; the match to TRBD1 covers 7 bases. V was pared by 3 bases and J by 5 bases, with 5 bases of the junction left unmatched. The CDR3 is 14 amino acids. Germline CDR1 is MNHEY and CDR2 is SMNVEV (reference sequence). The CDR3 DNA sequence: TGTGCCAGCAGTTTCTACAGGGGTAAAGATACGCAGTATTTT. It translates to CASSFYRGKDTQYF.

This chain joins TRBV20-1 and TRBJ1-2, with a weak D call TRBD1 (5 bases). The CDR3 extends over 12 amino acids. The V and J ends lost 3 bases and 4 bases respectively, with 9 bases between them. In germline, CDR1 is DFQATT, CDR2 SNEGSKA (reference sequence). CDR3 nucleotide sequence: TGCAGTGCTAGTGGTCAGGGCTATGGCTACACCTTC. This sequence encodes CSASGQGYGYTF.

The chain combines TRBV7-8 with TRBJ2-5, with D possibly TRBD1 on 5 matching bases. V shed 0 bases and J shed 3 bases, with 11 bases lying between them. Germline-derived CDR1 and CDR2 are SGHVS and FQNEAQ. This CDR3 is built from 15 residues. As DNA, the CDR3 is TGTGCCAGCAGCTTAGCGGGGCGGCCCAAAGAGACCCAGTACTTC. As protein: CASSLAGRPKETQYF.